A single sample is the source of the 20 T cell receptor beta chains below, sequenced in a study of blood T cell repertoires in COVID-19 (dated by TCRdb to about 2020). Libraries were made using the immunoSEQ multiplex PCR assay. TCRdb took over this immuneACCESS table, retaining in-frame rearrangements with V and J assigned. Such tables are incomplete; in checked studies, under half of the missing clones stem from an unresolved V gene, and the remainder is unexplained. The sample table contains roughly 200,000 clones; only one count was recorded for 88% of them. The top ten constitute about 2.6% of the sample. What was sequenced was PBMCs or T cells enriched from blood (not recorded which). These receptors were collected from a woman aged 25 to 45 who had recovered from COVID-19.

The chain uses TRBV10-3 and TRBJ1-1, with a weak D call TRBD1 (6 bases). CDR3 length: 18 amino acids. V lost 4 bases and J lost 5, with 26 bases in between. Per the germline V gene, CDR1 is ENHRY and CDR2 is SYGVKD. This CDR3 is CAISGVGGMSSERTEAFF. The CDR3 DNA reads TGTGCCATCAGTGGGGTAGGGGGTATGTCTTCAGAACGGACTGAAGCTTTCTTT.

V gene TRBV2 combines with J gene TRBJ1-2, with 9 nucleotides matching TRBD1. CDR1 and CDR2 (germline): SNHLY, FYNNEI. Trimming at V came to 6 bases and at J to 6 bases, leaving 8 bases not matched to a gene. The length of the CDR3 is 14 residues. CDR3 protein: CASRDTGTGNGYTF. The CDR3 DNA follows: TGTGCCAGCAGAGACACCGGGACAGGGAATGGCTACACCTTC.

CDR3 nucleotide sequence: TGCGCCAGCAGCCAAACTCCGGGACAGGGTTTTGAGCCCCAGCATTTT. This gives the protein CASSQTPGQGFEPQHF. The chain links TRBV4-1 to TRBJ1-5; 9 bases are shared with TRBD1. After removal of 2 bases from V and 8 bases from J, the junction contained 10 bases not matched to a gene. CDR3 length: 16 amino acids. Germline V gene sequence: CDR1 MGHRA, CDR2 YSYEKL.

The chain recombines TRBV6-5 with TRBJ1-2; a weak D match, TRBD1 (6 bases). Trimming pared 0 bases from V and 2 bases from J, leaving 13 bases between. Germline V gene data show CDR1 as MNHEY and CDR2 as SVGAGI. The CDR3 sequence is 16 residues long. CDR3 coding DNA: TGTGCCAGCAGTTACTCGATACCCGGACAGAACTATGGCTACACCTTC. It encodes CASSYSIPGQNYGYTF.

This clone was observed a handful of times. CDR3: CASSLGRSGAFF. The DNA of the CDR3 is TGTGCCAGCAGCTTAGGTAGGAGCGGAGCTTTCTTT. The V call is TRBV7-9, the J call TRBJ1-1; D ambiguous. Trimming left V 1 base short and J 10 bases short, with 10 bases between. The CDR3 is made up of 12 amino acids. Germline CDR1 is SEHNR and CDR2 is FQNEAQ (reference sequence).

The chain recombines TRBV6-5 with TRBJ1-2; D uncertain. The V and J ends lost 2 bases and 2 bases respectively, with 9 bases between them. Germline values: CDR1 MNHEY, CDR2 SVGAGI. This CDR3 contains 14 residues. For the CDR3, the DNA is TGTGCCAGCAGTTACGGAGTACGGAACTATGGCTACACCTTC. Protein product: CASSYGVRNYGYTF.

A few counts support this clone. The gene calls are TRBV29-1 and TRBJ1-2; D is ambiguous. The V end lost 7 bases, the J end lost 7 bases, and 19 bases lay between the germline ends. The CDR3 has 13 residues. Germline-derived CDR1 and CDR2 are SQVTM and ANQGSEA. The DNA of the CDR3 is TGCAGCGCCGCATCTTCAGATTATTCTGGCTACACCTTC. Translating it yields CSAASSDYSGYTF.

This chain uses TRBV13 with TRBJ1-3; TRBD1 agrees at 7 bases. The V segment lost 5 bases and the J segment 0 bases; nucleotides outside the gene matches: 16. This CDR3 spans 19 amino acids. Germline V lookup: CDR1 PRHDT, CDR2 FYEKMQ (reference sequence). The CDR3 region has the DNA TGTGCCAGCAGCCCCCAGTCCCTACAGGGGAGTAACTCTGGAAACACCATATATTTT. Translation gives CASSPQSLQGSNSGNTIYF.

The chain joins TRBV6-2 or TRBV6-3 to TRBJ1-2, with D possibly being TRBD1 (6 bases). Germline assignment: CDR1 MNHEY and CDR2 SVGEGT. The CDR3 runs to 17 residues. Trimming pared 4 bases from V and 1 base from J, leaving 19 bases between. CDR3 DNA sequence: TGTGCCAGCAGTTTGTGGGCGTCGGGGGGCCTTAACTATGGCTACACCTTC. Translated, it gives CASSLWASGGLNYGYTF.

V and J are TRBV7-9 and TRBJ1-1; 9 nucleotides line up with TRBD1. This CDR3 spans 15 amino acids. Germline-derived CDR1 and CDR2 are SEHNR and FQNEAQ (reference sequence). V dropped 7 bases and J dropped 1; count of bases not matched to a gene: 7. The CDR3 loop is CASKDRTGENTEAFF. The CDR3 nucleotides are TGTGCCAGCAAAGACAGGACAGGGGAGAACACTGAAGCTTTCTTT.

The chain links TRBV19 to TRBJ1-5, with D perhaps TRBD1 (6 bases). Germline CDR1 and CDR2: LNHDA and SQIVND (reference sequence). The V gene lost 7 bases and the J gene lost 4 bases, with 23 bases spanning the gap. The CDR3 has 17 amino acids. The CDR3 reads CASIEAGASYWNQPQHF. DNA of the CDR3: TGTGCCAGTATTGAGGCAGGGGCGAGTTATTGGAATCAGCCCCAGCATTTT.

This rearrangement joins TRBV2 to TRBJ1-5; D call uncertain. With 4 bases removed from V and 0 bases from J, the gap between germline ends came to 16 bases. CDR1 and CDR2 from the germline V gene are SNHLY and FYNNEI. This CDR3 region has 17 residues. CDR3 sequence: CASSGTELMNSNQPQHF. The CDR3 DNA sequence: TGTGCCAGCAGTGGCACAGAACTTATGAATAGCAATCAGCCCCAGCATTTT.

V and J are TRBV10-3 and TRBJ2-3; TRBD2 matches 9 bases. Germline-derived CDR1 and CDR2 are ENHRY and SYGVKD. CDR3 length equals 17 residues. With V trimmed by 0 bases and J by 6 bases, 10 bases remained unmatched. The CDR3 DNA sequence: TGTGCCATCAGTGAGTCGGCGGGCGGGGGGGCTGAGGATACGCAGTATTTT. It translates to CAISESAGGGAEDTQYF.

This clone showed up many times. The chain recombines TRBV7-2 with TRBJ2-7; 7 nucleotides line up with TRBD2. This CDR3 has 16 amino acids. Germline V gene data show CDR1 as SGHTA and CDR2 as FQGNSA. The V gene end was trimmed by 5 bases and the J gene end by 3 bases; junction bases not matched to a gene: 13. CDR3 residues: CASSPGAGSFFYEQYF. The CDR3 bases are TGTGCCAGCAGCCCAGGAGCGGGGTCTTTCTTCTACGAGCAGTACTTC.

The chain recombines TRBV5-1 with TRBJ1-6, with D unclear. CDR1 and CDR2 from the germline V gene are SGHRS and YFSETQ. There are 14 residues in the CDR3. The ends were cut back, 1 base at V and 4 bases at J, with 6 bases in the middle. The CDR3 DNA is TGCGCCAGCAGCTTGAACAGTTATAATTCACCCCTCCACTTT. It codes for CASSLNSYNSPLHF.

V usage is TRBV5-1 and J usage is TRBJ2-7, with 7 nucleotides matching TRBD1. CDR3 length equals 14 residues. V was pared by 5 bases and J by 3 bases, with 8 bases of the junction left unmatched. From germline, CDR1 is SGHRS and CDR2 YFSETQ. Here the CDR3 reads CASSYRDSGYEQYF. CDR3 coding DNA: TGCGCCAGCAGTTACAGGGACAGCGGCTACGAGCAGTACTTC.

The CDR3 is CASSMSSRVRDRGGNTIYF. In nucleotides, the CDR3 is TGTGCCAGTAGTATGTCCTCACGGGTGAGGGACAGGGGAGGAAACACCATATATTTT. The genes are TRBV19 and TRBJ1-3; 10 bases are shared with TRBD1. There are 19 residues in the CDR3. CDR1 LNHDA and CDR2 SQIVND come from the germline V gene (reference sequence). V shed 3 bases and J 4 bases; nucleotides not matched to a gene: 15.

The chain is built from TRBV29-1 and TRBJ2-1; 13 nucleotides agree with TRBD2. The CDR3 extends over 16 amino acids. J gave up 2 bases and V 6 bases, and 7 bases lay outside the gene matches. Germline V lookup: CDR1 SQVTM, CDR2 ANQGSEA. CDR3 in DNA: TGCAGCGTGAAGACTAGCGGGGGGCCAACCTACAATGAGCAGTTCTTC. It specifies CSVKTSGGPTYNEQFF.

The rearrangement links TRBV6-5 to TRBJ2-3, with a weak D call TRBD2 (5 bases). The length of the CDR3 is 14 residues. Trimming removed 6 bases at V and 2 bases at J, with 12 bases between. Looked up from germline, CDR1 is MNHEY and CDR2 is SVGAGI. DNA for the CDR3: TGTGCCAGCAGATCCCGGGATGCCACAGATACGCAGTATTTT. It translates to CASRSRDATDTQYF.

This clone was recorded once. The gene calls are TRBV5-1 and TRBJ2-1; D perhaps matches TRBD1 (6 bases). Trimming left V 3 bases short and J 8 bases short, with 24 bases between. CDR1 and CDR2 from the germline V gene are SGHRS and YFSETQ. The CDR3 has 17 amino acids. The CDR3 sequence: CASSYRTVPIRVDEQFF. The CDR3 nucleotides are TGCGCCAGCAGCTACAGGACAGTCCCCATCAGGGTGGATGAGCAGTTCTTC.